These T cell receptor beta chains were read from a single sample in a study of T cells in Graves' hyperthyroidism and ophthalmopathy. MiXCR, applied by TCRdb to the multiplex PCR reads, yields one record per CDR3 protein. The sample holds 700,000 or so distinct CDR3 sequences; about 16% are singletons and the top ten take approximately 8.4%. The sequencing input was blood. These receptors all stem from a man aged 18 to 30 with Graves' hyperthyroidism. CDR3s include the opening cysteine and the closing phenylalanine or tryptophan. A D gene is named only where the DNA matches it firmly. Clone size is shown for a subset of rows, as once, few, many or a class of expanded clone.

>TRBV30|.|TRBJ1-6|.
CAWTAPPGGNSPLHF
TGTGCCTGGACGGCCCCTCCCGGGGGTAATTCACCCCTCCACTTT
>TRBV19|.|TRBJ2-7|many
CASIDGGGYEQYF
TGTGCCAGTATCGACGGAGGGGGCTACGAGCAGTACTTC
>TRBV28|.|TRBJ2-7|many
CASSFRQVSYEQYF
TGTGCCAGCAGTTTTCGACAGGTGAGCTACGAGCAGTACTTC
>TRBV7-9|.|TRBJ1-5|many
CASSSDPAYNQPQHF
TGTGCCAGCAGCTCTGACCCGGCGTACAATCAGCCCCAGCATTTT
>TRBV7-8|.|TRBJ2-3|few
CASSRLVTSTDTQYF
TGTGCCAGCAGCCGACTTGTTACCAGCACAGATACGCAGTATTTT
>TRBV9|.|TRBJ1-5|many
CASSAGPSNQPQHF
TGTGCCAGCAGCGCAGGCCCTAGCAATCAGCCCCAGCATTTT
>TRBV12-3/TRBV12-4|.|TRBJ2-3|.
CASQGEDTDTQYF
TGTGCCAGTCAGGGAGAGGACACAGATACGCAGTATTTT
>TRBV7-9|.|TRBJ2-7|.
CASSLAGFGYEQYF
TGTGCCAGCAGCTTAGCAGGGTTCGGCTACGAGCAGTACTTC
>TRBV7-9|TRBD1|TRBJ2-3|few
CASSLGQGQSTDTQYF
TGTGCCAGCAGCTTAGGACAGGGGCAGAGCACAGATACGCAGTATTTT
>TRBV19|.|TRBJ2-5|few
CASSPSRAGGETQYF
TGTGCCAGTAGTCCCTCCCGCGCGGGTGGGGAGACCCAGTACTTC
>TRBV12-3/TRBV12-4|.|TRBJ2-1|.
CASSPYPGLYNEQFF
TGTGCCAGCAGTCCGTATCCGGGACTGTACAATGAGCAGTTCTTC
>TRBV29-1|.|TRBJ2-7|many
CSVWAQGYEQYF
TGCAGCGTTTGGGCACAGGGCTACGAGCAGTACTTC
>TRBV3-1|.|TRBJ2-1|.
CASSSLGDSYNEQFF
TGTGCCAGCAGCTCCCTTGGTGACTCCTACAATGAGCAGTTCTTC
>TRBV11-2|TRBD2|TRBJ2-7|few
CASSLDGGGGAVNEQYF
TGTGCCAGCAGCTTAGATGGGGGGGGGGGAGCCGTCAACGAGCAGTACTTC
>TRBV20-1|.|TRBJ2-5|.
CSGISGVVETQYF
TGCAGTGGTATTTCGGGGGTTGTGGAGACCCAGTACTTC
>TRBV27|TRBD1|TRBJ1-5|many
CASKGAGQPQHF
TGTGCCAGCAAGGGGGCGGGTCAGCCCCAGCATTTT
>TRBV29-1|.|TRBJ2-1|.
CSILRAYNEQFF
TGCAGTATTCTACGGGCCTACAATGAGCAGTTCTTC
>TRBV24-1|.|TRBJ2-2|few
CATSDFPIDKSRNTGELFF
TGTGCCACCAGTGATTTCCCGATCGACAAGTCGAGGAACACCGGGGAGCTGTTTTTT
>TRBV28|TRBD2|TRBJ2-2|many
CASSSNALTSGRAYHTGELFF
TGTGCCAGCAGTTCCAACGCTTTGACTAGCGGGAGGGCCTATCACACCGGGGAGCTGTTTTTT
>TRBV5-6|TRBD2|TRBJ2-3|many
CASASSGSSDTQYF
TGTGCCAGCGCTAGTAGCGGGAGTTCAGATACGCAGTATTTT
>TRBV6-1|.|TRBJ1-2|many
CASSESGYGYTF
TGTGCCAGCAGTGAAAGTGGGTATGGCTACACCTTC
>TRBV12-3/TRBV12-4|.|TRBJ2-7|many
CASSLFPPGEQYF
TGTGCCAGCAGTTTATTTCCCCCGGGTGAGCAGTACTTC
>TRBV2|TRBD2|TRBJ2-2|many
CASSDSGLAGGRELFF
TGTGCCAGCAGTGATTCGGGACTAGCGGGAGGCCGCGAGCTGTTTTTT
>TRBV6-6|.|TRBJ2-3|many
CASSYSSTDTQYF
TGTGCCAGCAGTTACTCAAGCACAGATACGCAGTATTTT
>TRBV12-3/TRBV12-4|TRBD1|TRBJ2-5|many
CASSSYRGTGGETQYF
TGTGCCAGCAGTTCCTACCGAGGGACAGGGGGGGAGACCCAGTACTTC
>TRBV28|.|TRBJ1-5|few
CASSSTGGPQHF
TGTGCCAGCAGCTCGACGGGGGGGCCCCAGCATTTT
>TRBV2|TRBD2|TRBJ2-1|many
CASSTGGLNEQFF
TGTGCCAGCAGTACGGGAGGGCTTAATGAGCAGTTCTTC
>TRBV2|.|TRBJ1-1|many
CASTGAEAFF
TGTGCCAGCACAGGGGCGGAAGCTTTCTTT
>TRBV9|.|TRBJ2-7|.
CASSVCPAGEFSYEQYF
TGTGCCAGCAGCGTATGCCCAGCGGGCGAGTTTTCCTACGAGCAGTACTTC
>TRBV3-1|.|TRBJ2-5|few
CASSHWTGSQETQYF
TGTGCCAGCAGCCATTGGACCGGATCCCAAGAGACCCAGTACTTC
>TRBV19|TRBD1|TRBJ1-6|.
CASSSLGQNNSPLHF
TGTGCCAGTAGTTCATTGGGACAGAATAATTCACCCCTCCACTTT
>TRBV7-9|.|TRBJ2-7|few
CASSMGRREQYF
TGTGCCAGCAGCATGGGACGGCGCGAGCAGTACTTC
>TRBV27|.|TRBJ2-1|few
CASMRQSSYNEQFF
TGTGCCAGCATGCGGCAGAGCTCCTACAATGAGCAGTTCTTC
>TRBV10-2|.|TRBJ1-1|few
CASRVQGKTEAFF
TGCGCCAGCAGAGTCCAGGGTAAAACTGAAGCTTTCTTT
>TRBV12-3/TRBV12-4|TRBD1|TRBJ1-1|few
CASSLTGGLGTEAFF
TGTGCCAGCAGTTTAACAGGGGGCTTGGGCACTGAAGCTTTCTTT
>TRBV18|.|TRBJ2-5|many
CASSPPVLETQYF
TGTGCCAGCTCACCACCAGTTTTAGAGACCCAGTACTTC
>TRBV15|TRBD1|TRBJ2-7|many
CATSKDRDRGSYEQYF
TGTGCCACCAGCAAAGACCGGGACAGGGGGAGCTACGAGCAGTACTTC
>TRBV5-6|.|TRBJ1-1|many
CASSYRQVVGTEAFF
TGTGCCAGCAGCTACCGACAGGTAGTAGGTACTGAAGCTTTCTTT
>TRBV10-3|TRBD1|TRBJ2-7|.
CAISDTGTGYSYEQYF
TGTGCCATCAGTGACACCGGGACAGGGTACTCCTACGAGCAGTACTTC
>TRBV9|.|TRBJ2-1|few
CASSAPGTPRNEQFF
TGTGCCAGCAGCGCCCCCGGGACCCCCCGTAATGAGCAGTTCTTC
>TRBV2|.|TRBJ2-7|.
CASTRDGVSYEQYF
TGTGCCAGCACCAGGGACGGGGTCTCCTACGAGCAGTACTTC
>TRBV4-3|.|TRBJ1-2|few
CASSHRGSYGYTF
TGCGCCAGCAGCCATCGGGGCAGCTATGGCTACACCTTC
>TRBV5-1|.|TRBJ2-7|.
CASSFGSTGDEQYF
TGCGCCAGCAGCTTTGGGTCGACAGGCGACGAGCAGTACTTC